The next 20 T cell receptor beta chains were all read from a single sample in a study of T-cell memory formation after mild COVID-19. TCRdb passed the 5' RACE reads through MiXCR, listing each CDR3 protein once. Among approximately 150,000 distinct CDR3 sequences, around 13% were seen once, and the ten largest hold approximately 3.4%. Input material: PBMCs or a T cell subset sorted from them (not recorded which). All receptors derive from a man between 18 and 35 years old who had mild COVID-19 (a few samples of this study predate the infection). Cell type and time point are not known.

In its sample, this clonotype was seen a few times. The genes are TRBV12-3 or TRBV12-4 and TRBJ2-7, with D possibly TRBD1 on 6 matching bases. The CDR3 length is 15 residues. The V end lost 3 bases, the J end lost 2 bases, and 14 bases lay between the germline ends. The CDR3 region has the DNA TGTGCCAGCAGTTTTAGGGCAGGGGAACCCTACGAGCAGTACTTC. It encodes CASSFRAGEPYEQYF.

This clonotype was seen many times. This chain uses TRBV4-1 with TRBJ1-1, with 8 bases fitting TRBD1. Germline trimming cut 0 bases from V and 3 bases from J; bases unmatched to any gene: 3. The CDR3 loop spans 15 amino acids. From germline, CDR1 is MGHRA and CDR2 YSYEKL. The CDR3, as DNA: TGCGCCAGCAGCCAAGACAGGACAGGGTACACTGAAGCTTTCTTT. The encoded protein is CASSQDRTGYTEAFF.

The CDR3 region is CASSRLLGAEDIQYF. Written as DNA, the CDR3 is TGTGCCAGCAGCCGCCTTCTCGGAGCGGAGGACATTCAGTACTTC. The rearrangement links TRBV3-1 to TRBJ2-4; a possible D gene is TRBD2 (5 bases). The CDR3 totals 15 residues. Trimming took off 4 bases at V and 8 bases at J, with 18 bases between the two ends. Per germline, CDR1 LGHDT and CDR2 YNNKEL (reference sequence).

This chain links TRBV7-3 with TRBJ2-3; 13 nucleotides match TRBD2. Germline CDR1 reads SGHTA; CDR2 reads FQGTGA. The V gene end was trimmed by 5 bases and the J gene end by 0 bases; junction bases not matched to a gene: 11. This CDR3 has 19 amino acids. The CDR3 reads CASSPVGGGLAGSTDTQYF. The CDR3 DNA reads as TGTGCCAGCAGCCCCGTGGGGGGGGGACTAGCGGGGAGCACAGATACGCAGTATTTT.

This clonotype appeared once. The chain carries TRBV5-1 and TRBJ1-3; D call uncertain. The V and J ends lost 2 bases and 2 bases respectively, with 14 bases between them. This CDR3 comprises 16 residues. Germline V CDR1 and CDR2: SGHRS, YFSETQ. The CDR3 DNA reads TGCGCCAGCAGCTTAGAAAACACCAGAGCTGGAAACACCATATATTTT. This encodes CASSLENTRAGNTIYF.

The rearrangement links TRBV7-2 to TRBJ1-6; D gene unclear. Trimming shortened V by 8 bases and J by 11 bases, and 16 bases separated the two germline ends. Per germline, CDR1 SGHTA and CDR2 FQGNSA. The CDR3 length is 13 residues. The CDR3 DNA sequence: TGTGCCAGCCTCCGCCGGGCGGGGACACCCCTCCACTTT. Translation: CASLRRAGTPLHF.

The chain couples TRBV18 to TRBJ2-7, with TRBD1 as a possible D gene (5 bases). Trimming cost V 6 bases and J 2 bases, with 11 bases left between them. The CDR3 sequence is 13 residues long. Germline V gives CDR1 KGHSH, CDR2 LQKENI. This CDR3 reads CASSQGIAYEQYV. CDR3 nucleotide sequence: TGTGCCAGCTCCCAGGGCATCGCCTACGAGCAGTACGTC.

This clonotype has more than one count but fewer than ten. The chain is built from TRBV28 and TRBJ2-3; D call uncertain. Germline loops: CDR1 MDHEN, CDR2 SYDVKM. The CDR3 totals 15 residues. The V gene lost 2 bases and the J gene lost 0 bases, with 9 bases spanning the gap. The CDR3 is CASSLNRVSTDTQYF. In DNA, the CDR3 is TGTGCCAGCAGTTTAAACCGGGTTAGCACAGATACGCAGTATTTT.

J is TRBJ1-3 and V is TRBV12-3 or TRBV12-4; D might be TRBD1 (6 bases). The CDR3 is 14 amino acids. Trimming took 6 bases from V and 3 from J, leaving 12 bases between them. The CDR3 region is CASSRYRVGNTIYF. The CDR3 region has the DNA TGTGCCAGCAGCCGGTACAGGGTTGGAAACACCATATATTTT.

This clonotype was observed a few times. J is TRBJ2-5 and V is TRBV3-1; D ambiguous. Germline values: CDR1 LGHDT, CDR2 YNNKEL (reference sequence). The ends were cut back, 3 bases at V and 5 bases at J, with 7 bases in the middle. This CDR3 is built from 12 residues. CDR3 residues: CASSHRMETQYF. The CDR3 DNA follows: TGTGCCAGCAGCCATCGGATGGAGACCCAGTACTTC.

This clonotype turned up a few times. The genes are TRBV20-1 and TRBJ2-2; 14 bases map to TRBD2. V was pared by 6 bases and J by 7 bases, with 1 base of the junction left unmatched. Germline CDR1 DFQATT, CDR2 SNEGSKA (reference sequence). The CDR3 is made up of 13 amino acids. CDR3 bases: TGCAGTGCGACTAGCGGGGGGGTCGGGGAGCTGTTTTTT. Amino acid sequence: CSATSGGVGELFF.

This clonotype is a singleton in its sample. V gene TRBV12-3 or TRBV12-4 combines with J gene TRBJ1-2, with D unclear. This CDR3 is built from 16 residues. Trimming cost V 2 bases and J 0 bases, with 13 bases left between them. CDR3 protein: CASSLRPTSPNYGYTF. The DNA of the CDR3 is TGTGCCAGCAGTTTAAGACCGACATCCCCTAACTATGGCTACACCTTC.

This chain links TRBV20-1 with TRBJ1-5, with D unresolved. Germline loops: CDR1 DFQATT, CDR2 SNEGSKA (reference sequence). CDR3 length: 13 amino acids. V gave up 4 bases and J gave up 5 bases, with 12 bases separating them. The CDR3 here is CSATTGRYQPQHF. The CDR3, as DNA: TGCAGTGCTACAACTGGACGGTATCAGCCCCAGCATTTT.

This clonotype has ten or more counts. The chain links TRBV5-1 to TRBJ1-2, with D uncertain. This CDR3 contains 14 residues. With 0 bases removed from V and 2 bases from J, the gap between germline ends came to 8 bases. CDR1 is SGHRS and CDR2 is YFSETQ in the germline V gene. CDR3 protein: CASSLAPANYGYTF. In nucleotides, the CDR3 is TGCGCCAGCAGCTTGGCCCCGGCCAACTATGGCTACACCTTC.

The chain links TRBV5-1 to TRBJ1-3, with D uncertain. This CDR3 comprises 15 residues. Germline values: CDR1 SGHRS, CDR2 YFSETQ. The V end lost 0 bases, the J end lost 0 bases, and 7 bases lay between the germline ends. This CDR3 is CASSLDGPSGNTIYF. The CDR3 DNA reads TGCGCCAGCAGCTTGGACGGCCCCTCTGGAAACACCATATATTTT.

The V gene is TRBV3-1, the J gene TRBJ1-1, with D possibly TRBD1 on 5 matching bases. This CDR3 has 17 residues. Germline V gives CDR1 LGHDT, CDR2 YNNKEL (reference sequence). V was shortened by 4 bases and J by 1 base, with 19 bases between the two germline ends. The CDR3 DNA reads as TGTGCCAGCAGCCCCCTATTGCCGGGACTCAGGAACACTGAAGCTTTCTTT. It yields the protein CASSPLLPGLRNTEAFF.

This clonotype was counted a few times. J is TRBJ1-5 and V is TRBV7-2; 8 positions match TRBD1. Trimming at V came to 3 bases and at J to 7 bases, leaving 5 bases not matched to a gene. The germline CDR1 and CDR2 sequences are SGHTA and FQGNSA. The CDR3 is 14 residues long. The chain's CDR3 is CASSFLDREQPQHF. The CDR3 DNA follows: TGTGCCAGCAGCTTTTTGGACAGGGAACAGCCCCAGCATTTT.

V gene TRBV5-1 combines with J gene TRBJ2-2, with a weak D call TRBD1 (6 bases). The CDR3 spans 16 residues. CDR1 and CDR2 (germline): SGHRS, YFSETQ. Between the trimmed V and J ends, which lost 2 bases and 6 bases, there was a span of 17 bases. CDR3 residues: CASSLLQGADAGELFF. The CDR3 DNA reads TGCGCCAGCAGCTTATTACAGGGAGCGGACGCCGGGGAGCTGTTTTTT.

In its sample, this clonotype was seen a few times. This chain connects TRBV20-1 to TRBJ2-3; D may be TRBD1 or TRBD2 (5 bases each). The germline V and J ends were trimmed by 6 bases and 6 bases, with 16 bases remaining between them. This CDR3 comprises 13 residues. Germline CDR1 DFQATT, CDR2 SNEGSKA (reference sequence). The CDR3 nucleotides are TGCAGTGCCCCCGGGACCCGGTGGGATACGCAGTATTTT. Translating it yields CSAPGTRWDTQYF.

This clonotype was counted only a few times. Written as DNA, the CDR3 is TGTGCCAGCAGCTTTTCGACTAGCGGGGGGGCCGGTGAGCAGTTCTTC. This gives the protein CASSFSTSGGAGEQFF. The chain joins TRBV7-6 to TRBJ2-1; TRBD2 matches at 14 bases. The CDR3 length is 16 residues. V lost 3 bases and J lost 9; bases outside the gene matches: 7. CDR1 and CDR2 (germline): SGHVS, FNYEAQ.